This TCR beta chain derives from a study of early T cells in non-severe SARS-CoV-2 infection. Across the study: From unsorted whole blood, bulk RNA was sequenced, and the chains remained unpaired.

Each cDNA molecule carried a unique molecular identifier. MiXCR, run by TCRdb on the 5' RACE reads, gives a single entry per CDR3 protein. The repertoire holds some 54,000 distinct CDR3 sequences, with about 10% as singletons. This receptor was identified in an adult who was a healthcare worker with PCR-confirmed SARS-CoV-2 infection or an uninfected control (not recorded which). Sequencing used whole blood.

The CDR3 nucleotides are TGTGCCAGCAGTACCACCGGGACCTCCTATGGCCAGTACTTC. Amino acids: CASSTTGTSYGQYF. This chain joins TRBV6-2 or TRBV6-3 and TRBJ2-5; either TRBD1 or TRBD2 may fit D (5 bases each). The V end lost 5 bases, the J end lost 10 bases, and 20 bases lay between the germline ends. This CDR3 contains 14 residues. In germline, CDR1 is MNHEY, CDR2 SVGEGT.